Each of the 5 T cell receptor beta chains below was sequenced from the same sample in a study of blood T cell repertoires in COVID-19. Profiling relied on immunoSEQ multiplex PCR, and the TCRdb table lists in-frame clones only, not all of them. The data show a few hundred thousand clones, roughly 87% seen once. The sample consisted of peripheral blood. The receptors were sampled from a man aged 40-50 years with active or convalescent COVID-19.

The chain has TRBV30 and TRBJ2-7; perhaps TRBD1 as D (7 bases). CDR3 length: 15 residues. Germline V gene data show CDR1 as GTSNPN and CDR2 as SVGIG (reference sequence). V was cut by 0 bases and J by 1 base, with 13 bases left in between. DNA of the CDR3: TGTGCCTGGAGTGTTCCCAGGGGGACTTCCTACGAGCAGTACTTC. Its translation is CAWSVPRGTSYEQYF.

This chain connects TRBV29-1 to TRBJ1-4; 8 positions agree with TRBD1. V dropped 5 bases and J dropped 5; count of bases not matched to a gene: 4. CDR3 length: 13 residues. Per germline, CDR1 SQVTM and CDR2 ANQGSEA. The CDR3 nucleotides are TGCAGCGTTAGGAGGGACAGGAATGAAAAACTGTTTTTT. Protein product: CSVRRDRNEKLFF.

J is TRBJ2-7 and V is TRBV7-9; a possible D gene is TRBD1 (6 bases). Germline CDR1 is SEHNR and CDR2 is FQNEAQ (reference sequence). This CDR3 comprises 14 residues. Trimming removed 1 base from V and 5 bases from J, with 12 bases in between. The CDR3 loop is CASSLGLGGDEQYF. The CDR3 coding sequence is TGTGCCAGCAGCTTAGGTTTAGGGGGAGACGAGCAGTACTTC.

This rearrangement joins TRBV9 to TRBJ1-2; D is uncertain. Germline assignment: CDR1 SGDLS and CDR2 YYNGEE. The V end lost 4 bases, the J end lost 8 bases, and 15 bases lay between the germline ends. The CDR3 runs to 13 residues. CDR3 in DNA: TGTGCCAGCAGCCCGAACGCCCTCGGGGGCTACACCTTC. Amino acids: CASSPNALGGYTF.

The chain has TRBV9 and TRBJ2-2; 9 bases are a match to TRBD1. Germline trimming cut 4 bases from V and 5 bases from J; bases unmatched to any gene: 15. Germline V gene data show CDR1 as SGDLS and CDR2 as YYNGEE. CDR3 length: 18 residues. The CDR3 coding sequence is TGTGCCAGCAGCCCGCGGTACAGGGGGCGCGAGCGTACCGGGGAGCTGTTTTTT. Its protein product is CASSPRYRGRERTGELFF.